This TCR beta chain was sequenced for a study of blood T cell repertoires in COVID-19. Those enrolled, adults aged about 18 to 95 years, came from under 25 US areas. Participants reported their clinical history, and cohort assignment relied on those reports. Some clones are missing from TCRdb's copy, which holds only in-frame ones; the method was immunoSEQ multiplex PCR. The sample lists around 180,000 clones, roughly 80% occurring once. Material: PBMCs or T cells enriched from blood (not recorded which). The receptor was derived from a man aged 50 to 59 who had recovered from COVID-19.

Written as DNA, the CDR3 is TGTGCCAGCAGCCGCGAGGCCATTGGAGAAAAACTGTTTTTT. It encodes CASSREAIGEKLFF. This sequence joins TRBV5-4 and TRBJ1-4; D remains unclear. The CDR3 runs to 14 residues. Germline V lookup: CDR1 SGHNT, CDR2 YYREEE (reference sequence). Trimming removed 4 bases at V and 8 bases at J, with 15 bases between.